This record concerns one TCR beta chain sequence. Antigen specificity is unknown. The record originates from a study of cytomegalovirus exposure and HLA in healthy donors. Trimming cost V 4 bases and J 1 base, with 14 bases left between them. The CDR3 covers 16 residues. CDR1 and CDR2 (germline): SGDLS, YYNGEE. PCR involved 60 Vbeta and 13 Jbeta primers. Clones were sequenced by immunoSEQ multiplex PCR, and TCRdb holds only the in-frame ones, with some missing. The data show some 120,000 clones, 75% to 90% seen once. Whole-study results and caveats: In a later analysis, TCR beta V- and J-gene trimming was associated with a missense DCLRE1C variant. The authors later found TCR association rates varying by HLA locus, with DRB1 most and HLA-C fewest.

The sample comprised PBMCs. V and J are TRBV9 and TRBJ2-2; D may be TRBD2 (6 bases). This sequence originates from a man aged 35-49 years in good health and CMV-seronegative. CDR3 bases: TGTGCCAGCAGCCCTTTGGGGACTCTGAACACCGGGGAGCTGTTTTTT. The encoded protein is CASSPLGTLNTGELFF.